This T cell receptor (beta chain) was profiled in a study of shared clonotypes between healthy human individuals (dated by TCRdb to about 2020). With regard to the full study: The cohort included three men and a couple of women between 18 and 49 years of age. The study deeply sequenced blood TCR repertoires of five healthy adults to estimate repertoire size and the extent of clonotype sharing between individuals. For each donor, three plates each were used for CD4 naive and CD4 memory, two plates were used for CD8 naive, and one plate was used for CD8 memory. Each donor's leukapheresis produced roughly between roughly 0.9 and 8.9 billion PBMCs. To increase sequencing depth and limit assay-specific biases, different laboratories used diverse techniques to prepare libraries and sequence TCR repertoires. The research as a whole found: The small number of donors limited the genetic and exposure-history diversity represented. Sampling was restricted to blood, and TCR repertoires in tissue are likely to differ from TCR repertoires in blood. Approximately 4.8% of naive CD4, around 3.6% of naive CD8, about 2.5% of memory CD4, and 0.35% to 0.5% of memory CD8 clonotypes were shared across several donors. Naive subsets generally had larger estimated clonotype richness than memory subsets did. Higher generation probabilities were observed for clonotypes shared by all four sorted-subset donors than for non-shared clonotypes. Pairwise subsampling led to the expectation that sequencing depth would affect the degree of clonotype sharing among donors. Incomplete sequencing was indicated by rarefaction of sorted-subset datasets, despite the large sequencing depth.

The germline V gene (reference sequence) yields SEHNR for CDR1 and FQNEAQ for CDR2. V is reduced by 5 bases and J by 8 bases, leaving a spacing of 19 bases between them. The CDR3 holds 15 amino acids from the cysteine to the phenylalanine. Only CDR3 DNA is held: 45 bases, read in frame from base 1. In its sample, this clone was seen once. There is no known antigen for this receptor. No clone much larger than this one lies a single base away; base qualities are absent. The donors were healthy, HIV-negative adults with no recently reported acute infections or vaccinations. Only Caucasian adults living in Nashville, Tennessee, USA were represented among the donors. CD4+ T cells were enriched through magnetic negative selection, after which naive cells were positively selected on CD45RA and the remaining negative fraction served as the memory subset. Blood was obtained by leukapheresis, after which PBMCs were separated by Ficoll-Histopaque density gradient centrifugation and cryopreserved in liquid nitrogen vapor phase. Purity and quantity of every magnetically sorted T cell population were checked by analytical flow cytometry. Genomic DNA was isolated from every sorted fraction and measured by UV absorbance on a Nanodrop 2000c.

Using the deep immunoSEQ assay, multiplex PCR amplified TCR CDR3 regions from genomic DNA. Extracted genomic DNA from each cell subset was distributed evenly across all wells of several immunoSEQ 96-well plates, and each plate was treated as a replicate. For sorted subsets, each replicate PCR was loaded with around 200 ng genomic DNA, equivalent to about 30,000 T cell genomes. Purified libraries were quantified with a Qubit 3.0 fluorometer, sized on a Bioanalyzer 2100, and re-quantified with the KAPA Library Quantification kit. A separate single-read 150-cycle Illumina NextSeq 550 flow cell was used to sequence each immunoSEQ 96-well plate. As for how the authors treated the data: Because the immunoSEQ output held only junctional sequences and lacked quality scores, the filtering could not match the filtering applied to full-length reads. To assign V/J genes and CDR3, sequences were annotated against IMGT germline references using PyIR, a Python wrapper for IgBLAST v1.9. Reads were removed for weak V/J assignments (E-value above 1e-6), missing CDR3, stop codons, out-of-frame junctions, or ambiguous translated residues. V3J clonotypes were defined by identical inferred V gene, J gene, and CDR3 amino acid sequence. To compute the percentage overlap between repertoires, the number of shared unique clonotypes was divided by the size of the smaller repertoire. Richness of each repertoire was evaluated using RTK rarefaction, the Chao1 estimator, and Recon v2.1 estimates of unobserved clonotypes. OLGA was used to compute generation probabilities for all TCRbeta clonotypes that the gDNA method yielded from a handful of donors. Held by TCRdb, this immuneACCESS table contains in-frame sequences only and omits some clones. Under half of the omission traces to an unresolved V gene where checked; the cause of the rest is unknown. D and trimming were read from the DNA, whereas the V and J calls and clone size are those reported in that table. This sample holds 950,000 to 1,100,000 clones; 65% to 80% were observed only once. The ten largest clones represent around 1.5% of the sample.

The receptor comes from a man aged 18 to 35 in good health. The sample was memory CD4+ T cells sorted from blood. The cell subset or site label of this sample denotes: CD45RA-negative fraction. The chain is assembled from TRBV7-9 and TRBJ2-4; the best D guess is TRBD2, with 6 bases matching. The nucleotide sequence reads as follows: TGTGCCAGCAGCCCACTGGGAGCCTCGGGGGACATTCAGTACTTC. The resulting protein is CASSPLGASGDIQYF.